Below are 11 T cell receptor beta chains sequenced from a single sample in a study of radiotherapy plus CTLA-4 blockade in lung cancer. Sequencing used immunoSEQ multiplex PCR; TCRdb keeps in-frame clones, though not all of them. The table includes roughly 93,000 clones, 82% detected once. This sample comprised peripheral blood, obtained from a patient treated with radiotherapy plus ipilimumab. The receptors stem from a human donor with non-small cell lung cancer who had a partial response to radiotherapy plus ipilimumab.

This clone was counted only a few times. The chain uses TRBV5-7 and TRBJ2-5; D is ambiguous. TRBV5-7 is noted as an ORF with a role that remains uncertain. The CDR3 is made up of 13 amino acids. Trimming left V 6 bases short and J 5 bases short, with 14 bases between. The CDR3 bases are TGTGCCAGCAACCTATCTAGTCGGGAGACCCAGTACTTC. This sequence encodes CASNLSSRETQYF.

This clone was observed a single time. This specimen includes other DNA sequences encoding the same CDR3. The CDR3 DNA reads TGTGCCAGCAGCTTAGCCTGGGCAGGGGCGGAGGACACTGAAGCTTTCTTT. Translation: CASSLAWAGAEDTEAFF. The V call is TRBV11-1, the J call TRBJ1-1; D might be TRBD1 (6 bases). The CDR3 extends over 17 amino acids. Germline CDR1 and CDR2: SGHAT and FQDESV (reference sequence). With 0 bases removed from V and 3 bases from J, the gap between germline ends came to 17 bases.

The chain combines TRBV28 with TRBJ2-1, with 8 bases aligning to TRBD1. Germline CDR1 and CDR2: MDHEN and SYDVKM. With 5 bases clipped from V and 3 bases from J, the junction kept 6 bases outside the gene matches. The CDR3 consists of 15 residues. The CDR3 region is CASSPRDRLYNEQFF. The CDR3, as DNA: TGTGCCAGCAGTCCCCGGGACAGGCTCTACAATGAGCAGTTCTTC.

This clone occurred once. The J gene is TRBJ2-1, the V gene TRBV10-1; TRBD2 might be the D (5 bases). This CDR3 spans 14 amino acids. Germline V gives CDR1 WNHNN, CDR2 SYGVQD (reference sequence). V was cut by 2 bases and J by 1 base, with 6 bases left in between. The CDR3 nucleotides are TGCGCCAGCAGTGAGGAGCGGTCCTACAATGAGCAGTTCTTC. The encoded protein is CASSEERSYNEQFF.

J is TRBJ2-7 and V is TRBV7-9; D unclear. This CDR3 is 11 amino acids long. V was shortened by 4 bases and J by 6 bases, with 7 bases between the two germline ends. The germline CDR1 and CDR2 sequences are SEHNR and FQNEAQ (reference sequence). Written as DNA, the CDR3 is TGTGCCAGCAGCTCAAGGAGCGAGCAGTACTTC. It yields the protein CASSSRSEQYF.

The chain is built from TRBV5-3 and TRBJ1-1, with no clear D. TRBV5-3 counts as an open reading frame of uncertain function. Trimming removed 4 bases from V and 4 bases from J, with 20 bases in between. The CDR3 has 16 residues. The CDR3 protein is CARSHDTSEGSTEAFF. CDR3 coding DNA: TGTGCCAGAAGCCATGACACATCCGAGGGTAGCACTGAAGCTTTCTTT.

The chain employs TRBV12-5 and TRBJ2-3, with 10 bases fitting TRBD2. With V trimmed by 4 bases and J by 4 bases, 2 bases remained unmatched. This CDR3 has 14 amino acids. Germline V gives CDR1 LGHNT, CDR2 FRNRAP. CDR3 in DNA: TGTGCTAGTGGTTCTAGCGGGAGTTCAGATACGCAGTATTTT. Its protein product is CASGSSGSSDTQYF.

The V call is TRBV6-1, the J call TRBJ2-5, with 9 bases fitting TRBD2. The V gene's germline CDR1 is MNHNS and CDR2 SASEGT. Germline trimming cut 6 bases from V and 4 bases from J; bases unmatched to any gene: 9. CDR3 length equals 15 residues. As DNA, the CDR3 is TGTGCCAGCAGACCGGGGGGCGGGAGGGGAGAGACCCAGTACTTC. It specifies CASRPGGGRGETQYF.

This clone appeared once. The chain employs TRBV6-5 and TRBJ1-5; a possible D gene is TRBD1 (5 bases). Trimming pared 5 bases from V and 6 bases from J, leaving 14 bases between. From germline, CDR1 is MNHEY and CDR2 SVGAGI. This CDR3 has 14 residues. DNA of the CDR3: TGTGCCAGCAGTGGATGGGGGGTTGCTCAGCCCCAGCATTTT. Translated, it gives CASSGWGVAQPQHF.

CDR3 bases: TGTGCCAGCGTAAGAGGAGGCCCGGGGGGGACCGGCACTGAAGCTTTCTTT. Amino acid sequence: CASVRGGPGGTGTEAFF. This chain uses TRBV2 with TRBJ1-1, with a tentative D call TRBD1 (5 bases). CDR3 length: 17 amino acids. Per germline, CDR1 SNHLY and CDR2 FYNNEI. V was shortened by 8 bases and J by 4 bases, with 26 bases between the two germline ends.

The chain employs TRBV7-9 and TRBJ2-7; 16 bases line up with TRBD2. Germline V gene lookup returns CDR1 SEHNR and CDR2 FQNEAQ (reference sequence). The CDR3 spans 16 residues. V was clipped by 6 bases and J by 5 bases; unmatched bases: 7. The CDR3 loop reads CASRKGLAGGPNEQYF. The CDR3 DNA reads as TGTGCCAGCAGAAAGGGACTAGCGGGAGGGCCCAACGAGCAGTACTTC.